This T cell receptor (beta chain) was identified in a study of blood T cell repertoires in COVID-19 (TCRdb year 2020). Study-level background: Samples covering the acute and convalescent phases of COVID-19 were provided by collaborators in the United States, Italy and Spain. Where HLA class I and class II types were available, the types were taken from metadata supplied by the sample provider, not from assay-based typing. Sample metadata almost always included a de-identified subject ID, COVID-19 status, age in years and sex. Deeply sampled blood TCRbeta repertoires from subjects exposed to, actively infected with, or recovered from COVID-19 were included in the dataset. The prospective study material was composed of cDNA or gDNA derived from T cells, B-cell-depleted T cells, or PBMCs. The repertoires were made available in a free public database intended to serve as a resource for research on the immune response to SARS-CoV-2. Samples came from the ongoing ImmuneRACE study (first 160 participants) plus 1,254 subjects from 6 global collaborators. Study-wide conclusions, independent of this receptor: Clinical and demographic metadata were provided uncurated, with the amount varying by source and participant.

TCRbeta CDR3 regions were amplified from genomic DNA by means of the immunoSEQ Assay, a bias-controlled multiplex PCR. As for the original processing: Nucleated cell counts per sample were estimated from amplification of reference gene primers within the assay. To quantify the absolute abundance of each unique TCRbeta CDR3 rearrangement, sequence reads were collapsed and filtered. Productive Simpson clonality was computed per sample as the square root of Simpson's diversity index over productive rearrangements. Not all clones reach the TCRdb copy of this immuneACCESS table, which keeps in-frame sequences only. Checked studies attribute under half of the gap to unresolved V genes and leave the rest unexplained. The DNA gave D and trimming, while V, J and clone size come from that table. The sample records 200,000 to 250,000 clones, 86% of which are singletons. The ten largest account for 10% to 13% of the sample.

A single count supports this clone. The clone's antigen remains unknown. No qualities accompany the bases; no much larger clone lies one base away. One collaborating source in Seattle enrolled patients during active infection and followed them longitudinally through the course of disease. The collaborating institutions used their own protocols to collect whole blood in K2EDTA tubes. Collaborator samples were shipped for TCRbeta analysis as frozen whole blood, isolated PBMCs, or DNA extracted from either sample type. From the germline V gene (reference sequence), CDR1 is SEHNR and CDR2 is FQNEAQ. At the junction V is shortened by 2 bases and J by 5 bases, with 6 bases in between. There are 13 amino acids in the CDR3, from cysteine to phenylalanine inclusive. Of all the DNA, just the CDR3 is kept, 39 bases in frame from base 1.

The TCR was taken from a woman aged 45-59 years with COVID-19, enrolled during active disease. Sequences were obtained from peripheral blood. This chain joins TRBV7-9 to TRBJ2-2; there is no confident call for the D gene. The DNA sequence is TGTGCCAGCAGCTTATCCGGGACCGGGGAGCTGTTTTTT. This sequence encodes CASSLSGTGELFF.